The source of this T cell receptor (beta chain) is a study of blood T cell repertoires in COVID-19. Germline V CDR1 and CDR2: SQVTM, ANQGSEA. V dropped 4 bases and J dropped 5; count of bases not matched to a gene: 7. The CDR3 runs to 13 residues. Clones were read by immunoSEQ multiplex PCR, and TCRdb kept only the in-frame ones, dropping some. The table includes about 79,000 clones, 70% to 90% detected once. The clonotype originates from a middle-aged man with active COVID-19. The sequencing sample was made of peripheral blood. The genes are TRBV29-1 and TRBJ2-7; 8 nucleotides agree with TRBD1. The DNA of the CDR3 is TGCAGCGTTGTGGGGGACAGGTTCCACGAGCAGTACTTC. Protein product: CSVVGDRFHEQYF.